Listed below are T cell receptor beta chains from one sample, sequenced in a study of technical replicates of blood from a handful of donors. The table came from immunoSEQ multiplex PCR; TCRdb's copy has only in-frame clones and leaves some out. Seen here are 75,000 to 100,000 clones, less than 95% observed once, and the top ten hold 0.38%. What was sequenced was T cells isolated from PBMCs. The receptor set was obtained from a human donor in good health. Both conserved end residues are part of each CDR3. Each record gives: clone size, V gene, D gene, J gene, CDR3 protein, CDR3 DNA. The D gene is left open where the match is weak. The size of a clone is reported for some rows only, either as once, few or many, or as a class for expanded clones.

NA	TRBV11-3	NA	TRBJ2-1	CASSLDIWVAGMTTDNEQFF	TGTGCCAGCAGCTTAGATATTTGGGTGGCAGGAATGACAACAGACAATGAGCAGTTCTTC
few	TRBV5-6	TRBD2	TRBJ2-5	CASSKRETIETQYF	TGTGCCAGCAGCAAGCGGGAGACGATTGAGACCCAGTACTTC
NA	TRBV25-1	TRBD1	TRBJ2-7	CASSDHSGQGSSYEQYF	TGTGCCAGCAGTGACCATTCTGGACAGGGGAGTAGCTACGAGCAGTACTTC
NA	TRBV11-3	NA	TRBJ2-3	CASSLDQWRLSTDTQYF	TGTGCCAGCAGCTTAGATCAGTGGCGGCTAAGCACAGATACGCAGTATTTT
NA	TRBV29-1	TRBD1	TRBJ2-5	CSVDTGQGETQYF	TGCAGCGTTGACACCGGACAGGGGGAGACCCAGTACTTC
NA	TRBV19	TRBD1	TRBJ2-1	CASVDRGGYNEQFF	TGTGCCAGTGTGGACAGGGGCGGGTACAATGAGCAGTTCTTC
NA	TRBV11-2	NA	TRBJ2-5	CASSLSPGGTQYF	TGTGCCAGCAGCTTGTCCCCCGGTGGGACCCAGTACTTC
NA	TRBV28	NA	TRBJ1-2	CASSLWGANYGYTF	TGTGCCAGCAGTTTATGGGGGGCCAATTATGGCTACACCTTC
NA	TRBV9	NA	TRBJ2-3	CASSPRENLDTQYF	TGTGCCAGCAGCCCTCGGGAGAATCTGGATACGCAGTATTTT
NA	TRBV5-1	NA	TRBJ2-7	CASSLAASYYEQYF	TGCGCCAGCAGCTTGGCCGCGTCATACTACGAGCAGTACTTC
NA	TRBV27	TRBD2	TRBJ2-1	CASSLRTGGEGEQFF	TGTGCCAGCAGTTTAAGGACGGGAGGAGAGGGTGAGCAGTTCTTC
NA	TRBV5-1	NA	TRBJ2-7	CASSPYTEIHDEQYF	TGCGCCAGCAGCCCCTATACAGAGATACACGACGAGCAGTACTTC
NA	TRBV29-1	TRBD2	TRBJ2-1	CSVESGSYNEQFF	TGCAGCGTTGAGAGCGGGAGTTACAATGAGCAGTTCTTC
NA	TRBV28	NA	TRBJ1-4	CASSRHEEKLFF	TGTGCCAGCAGTCGCCATGAGGAAAAACTGTTTTTT
once	TRBV28	NA	TRBJ2-7	CASRYSYSYEQYF	TGTGCCAGCAGGTACTCCTACTCCTACGAGCAGTACTTC
NA	TRBV14	TRBD1	TRBJ1-2	CASSRDRVYGYTF	TGTGCCAGCAGCCGTGACAGGGTCTATGGCTACACCTTC
NA	TRBV9	NA	TRBJ1-2	CASSTPGGTAYGYTF	TGTGCCAGCAGCACTCCCGGGGGGACGGCGTATGGCTACACCTTC
NA	TRBV13	TRBD2	TRBJ2-1	CASSLVGLAGYEQFF	TGTGCCAGCAGCTTAGTGGGACTAGCGGGATATGAGCAGTTCTTC
NA	TRBV7-2	NA	TRBJ2-7	CASSLTLFGGNYEQYF	TGTGCCAGCAGCTTGACGTTGTTTGGAGGGAACTACGAGCAGTACTTC
NA	TRBV9	NA	TRBJ2-7	CASSVEAGSGGYEQYF	TGTGCCAGCAGCGTAGAGGCGGGAAGCGGAGGCTACGAGCAGTACTTC
once	TRBV18	TRBD1	TRBJ1-2	CASSPGTDYGYTF	TGTGCCAGCTCACCCGGGACAGACTATGGCTACACCTTC
NA	TRBV4-2	NA	TRBJ1-1	CASSQEPSWRRTEAFF	TGTGCCAGCAGCCAAGAACCGTCGTGGAGGCGCACTGAAGCTTTCTTT
once	TRBV27	NA	TRBJ1-5	CASSLYGGANQPQHF	TGTGCCAGCAGTTTATACGGGGGAGCAAATCAGCCCCAGCATTTT
NA	TRBV27	TRBD2	TRBJ2-2	CASSSRDYKSANTGELFF	TGTGCCAGCAGCTCCCGGGACTACAAGTCTGCGAACACCGGGGAGCTGTTTTTT
NA	TRBV4-1	TRBD2	TRBJ2-3	CASSPLGLSGGADTQYF	TGCGCCAGCAGCCCACTCGGACTGAGCGGGGGGGCGGATACGCAGTATTTT
NA	TRBV4-3	TRBD2	TRBJ2-1	CASSQESGRLYNEQFF	TGCGCCAGCAGCCAAGAGAGCGGGAGGCTCTACAATGAGCAGTTCTTC
NA	TRBV19	NA	TRBJ2-7	CASSRGAGAQFYEQYF	TGTGCCAGTAGTAGGGGGGCGGGGGCCCAATTCTACGAGCAGTACTTC
NA	TRBV19	TRBD2	TRBJ2-2	CASHGLAGDFLFTGELFF	TGTGCCAGTCACGGACTAGCGGGAGACTTTTTATTCACCGGGGAGCTGTTTTTT
NA	TRBV9	TRBD1	TRBJ2-7	CASSVGQEGDEQYF	TGTGCCAGCAGCGTGGGACAGGAGGGCGACGAGCAGTACTTC
NA	TRBV11-2	NA	TRBJ1-3	CASSRIRGGITGNTIYF	TGTGCCAGCAGCAGGATTAGAGGGGGAATAACTGGAAACACCATATATTTT
NA	TRBV7-8	TRBD1	TRBJ1-5	CASSLTGLNQPQHF	TGTGCCAGCAGCTTGACAGGGCTTAATCAGCCCCAGCATTTT
NA	TRBV6-6	NA	TRBJ1-3	CASSLAGGSGNTIYF	TGTGCCAGCAGTTTAGCGGGGGGCTCTGGAAACACCATATATTTT
NA	TRBV11-2	TRBD1	TRBJ2-7	CASSLKITVPGQGLYEQYF	TGTGCCAGCAGCTTGAAGATTACCGTACCGGGACAGGGTCTCTACGAGCAGTACTTC
once	TRBV7-8	NA	TRBJ1-2	CASSESIRDLDGYTF	TGTGCCAGCAGCGAAAGTATCCGGGACTTGGATGGCTACACCTTC
NA	TRBV28	TRBD2	TRBJ2-3	CASSYVQGGSTDTQYF	TGTGCCAGCAGTTACGTACAAGGCGGGAGTACAGATACGCAGTATTTT
NA	TRBV28	TRBD1	TRBJ2-2	CASTPRAGGTGELFF	TGTGCCAGCACCCCACGAGCAGGGGGCACCGGGGAGCTGTTTTTT
NA	TRBV6-5	TRBD1	TRBJ1-4	CASSAGTATNEKLFF	TGTGCCAGCAGTGCAGGGACAGCAACTAATGAAAAACTGTTTTTT
NA	TRBV9	NA	TRBJ1-5	CASSVAGSNQPQHF	TGTGCCAGCAGCGTAGCCGGTAGCAATCAGCCCCAGCATTTT
once	TRBV19	TRBD1	TRBJ1-5	CASSGQAGQPQHF	TGTGCCAGTAGCGGACAGGCTGGTCAGCCCCAGCATTTT
NA	TRBV6-5	TRBD1	TRBJ1-2	CASSRDREDGYTF	TGTGCCAGCAGTCGGGACAGGGAAGATGGCTACACCTTC
NA	TRBV6-6	NA	TRBJ2-6	CASRPGVYSGANVLTF	TGTGCCAGCAGACCAGGGGTTTACTCTGGGGCCAACGTCCTGACTTTC
NA	TRBV15	TRBD1	TRBJ1-1	CATSQDRSNTEAFF	TGTGCCACCAGCCAGGACAGGTCTAACACTGAAGCTTTCTTT
NA	TRBV5-1	NA	TRBJ2-1	CASSPFENEQFF	TGCGCCAGCAGCCCGTTTGAGAATGAGCAGTTCTTC
NA	TRBV7-9	TRBD1	TRBJ2-5	CASSPRGLGTQYF	TGTGCCAGCAGCCCCAGGGGGCTGGGGACCCAGTACTTC
NA	TRBV27	NA	TRBJ2-7	CASTFPLYSGLNEQYF	TGTGCCAGCACCTTTCCCCTCTACTCGGGGTTAAACGAGCAGTACTTC
NA	TRBV30	TRBD2	TRBJ2-3	CAWSAGLAADTQYF	TGTGCCTGGAGTGCCGGACTAGCCGCAGATACGCAGTATTTT
NA	TRBV18	NA	TRBJ1-1	CASSPSLQGMNTEAFF	TGTGCCAGCTCACCAAGCCTCCAGGGGATGAACACTGAAGCTTTCTTT
NA	TRBV5-1	NA	TRBJ2-7	CASSLVLGGGWYEQYF	TGCGCCAGCAGCTTGGTATTAGGGGGTGGGTGGTACGAGCAGTACTTC
once	TRBV5-1	TRBD2	TRBJ2-1	CASSLYSGRDNEQFF	TGCGCCAGCAGCTTGTATAGCGGGAGGGATAATGAGCAGTTCTTC
NA	TRBV5-5	NA	TRBJ2-7	CASRSSKGEYYEQYF	TGTGCCAGCAGAAGCTCTAAGGGGGAATACTACGAGCAGTACTTC
NA	TRBV11-2	NA	TRBJ1-1	CASSWAAFQGNTEAFF	TGTGCCAGCAGCTGGGCCGCTTTCCAGGGAAACACTGAAGCTTTCTTT
NA	TRBV5-4	NA	TRBJ2-2	CASSLDSESSGELFF	TGTGCCAGCAGCCTGGACAGTGAGAGTTCCGGGGAGCTGTTTTTT
NA	TRBV11-2	NA	TRBJ1-1	CASSLGSVRGWMNTEAFF	TGTGCCAGCAGCTTAGGAAGCGTCAGGGGTTGGATGAACACTGAAGCTTTCTTT
NA	TRBV4-2	NA	TRBJ2-7	CASSQGNYPVSEQYF	TGTGCCAGCAGCCAAGGAAACTACCCCGTAAGCGAGCAGTACTTC